The 27 T cell receptor beta chains presented below share a single source sample, sequenced in a study of beta chain features in type 1 diabetes. These receptors' antigens are unknown. Notes on the study in general: TCRB CDR3 length was moderately but significantly reduced in all four CD4+ subsets of Type 1 diabetes patients.

The authors reverse transcribed all of the isolated RNA, so sequencing captured expressed TCRB transcripts. The data were produced by immunoSEQ multiplex PCR, yet TCRdb's version contains in-frame clones alone and is incomplete. The data hold about 25,000 clones, with about 70% observed a single time. Material: stem cell memory CD4+ T cells from blood. These receptors came from a woman aged 40-49 years with type 1 diabetes.

This clone was counted only a few times. This chain links TRBV6-5 with TRBJ1-2; 7 bases align to TRBD1. In germline, CDR1 is MNHEY, CDR2 SVGAGI. After removal of 0 bases from V and 4 bases from J, the junction contained 8 bases not matched to a gene. The CDR3 loop spans 16 amino acids. CDR3 in amino acids: CASSYSKGALSYGYTF. As DNA, the CDR3 is TGTGCCAGCAGTTACTCGAAGGGGGCCCTCAGCTATGGCTACACCTTC.

The chain links TRBV28 to TRBJ1-2; 7 bases map to TRBD1. This CDR3 region has 15 residues. After removal of 6 bases from V and 4 bases from J, the junction contained 11 bases not matched to a gene. In germline, CDR1 is MDHEN, CDR2 SYDVKM. This CDR3 reads CASRPRQGDVYGYTF. The CDR3 DNA follows: TGTGCCAGCAGACCCAGACAGGGAGATGTCTATGGCTACACCTTC.

The CDR3 DNA sequence: TGTGCCAGTAGTTCCCAGGCCGGGGACTCATTGAGCAATCAGCCCCAGCATTTT. Its protein is CASSSQAGDSLSNQPQHF. This rearrangement joins TRBV19 to TRBJ1-5; maybe TRBD1 (5 bases). CDR3 length: 18 amino acids. V was shortened by 5 bases and J by 1 base, with 21 bases between the two germline ends. The V gene's germline CDR1 is LNHDA and CDR2 SQIVND (reference sequence).

There are a few counts of this clone. The rearrangement links TRBV4-2 to TRBJ1-3; maybe TRBD1 (6 bases). Germline loops: CDR1 LGHNA, CDR2 YNFKEQ. V was pared by 4 bases and J by 0 bases, with 13 bases between. This CDR3 contains 16 residues. CDR3 in amino acids: CASSRPGQVSGNTIYF. In nucleotides, the CDR3 is TGTGCCAGCAGCCGCCCGGGACAAGTCTCTGGAAACACCATATATTTT.

This clone was seen just once. This chain connects TRBV7-2 to TRBJ2-7; 8 bases are shared with TRBD2. Germline V gene sequence: CDR1 SGHTA, CDR2 FQGNSA. V lost 5 bases and J lost 2; bases outside the gene matches: 17. CDR3 size: 18 residues. CDR3 loop: CASSPSFRVGLATYEQYF. For the CDR3, the DNA is TGTGCCAGCAGCCCCTCCTTCCGAGTCGGACTAGCCACCTACGAGCAGTACTTC. Variable domain in full (rest from reference TRBV7-2 and TRBJ2-7): GAGVSQSPSNKVTEKGKDVELRCDPISGHTALYWYRQSLGQGLEFLIYFQGNSAPDKSGLPSDRFSAERTGGSVSTLTIQRTQQEDSAVYLCASSPSFRVGLATYEQYFGPGTRLTVT.

The genes are TRBV7-2 and TRBJ1-4; TRBD1 agrees at 10 bases. The CDR3 spans 17 residues. V trimming: 1 base; J trimming: 11 bases; junction bases outside the gene matches: 13. Germline CDR1 SGHTA, CDR2 FQGNSA. The CDR3 reads CASSLDDAGTGARKLFF. The CDR3 DNA is TGTGCCAGCAGCTTAGACGACGCTGGGACAGGGGCTCGGAAACTGTTTTTT.

This rearrangement joins TRBV7-6 to TRBJ2-7; 10 nucleotides align to TRBD2. The CDR3 extends over 15 amino acids. Germline CDR1 and CDR2: SGHVS and FNYEAQ. The trim removed 4 bases at V and 7 bases at J, leaving 10 bases unmatched. CDR3 region: CASSSLAGGRREQYF. The CDR3 DNA sequence: TGTGCCAGCAGCTCGTTAGCGGGGGGAAGGCGAGAGCAGTACTTC.

The chain links TRBV19 to TRBJ2-7, with 13 bases identical to TRBD2. J gave up 0 bases and V 6 bases, and 2 bases lay outside the gene matches. Germline CDR1 LNHDA, CDR2 SQIVND (reference sequence). CDR3 length equals 15 residues. The chain's CDR3 is CASRRTSGSSYEQYF. DNA of the CDR3: TGTGCCAGTAGGAGGACTAGCGGGAGCTCCTACGAGCAGTACTTC.

The rearrangement uses TRBV19 and TRBJ2-3; 8 positions match TRBD2. V lost 7 bases to trimming and J lost 2 bases; unmatched junction nucleotides: 5. The CDR3 length is 14 residues. Germline V gene lookup returns CDR1 LNHDA and CDR2 SQIVND (reference sequence). The CDR3 is CASKAGASTDTQYF. CDR3 sequence (DNA): TGTGCCAGTAAAGCGGGGGCCTCCACAGATACGCAGTATTTT.

The gene calls are TRBV7-3 and TRBJ1-1, with 9 bases lining up with TRBD1. Per germline, CDR1 SGHTA and CDR2 FQGTGA. The CDR3 is 14 amino acids. Losses at the gene ends were 6 bases for V and 3 bases for J; bases not matched to a gene: 5. The CDR3 sequence: CASRPQGADTEAFF. The CDR3 region has the DNA TGTGCCAGCAGGCCACAGGGGGCGGACACTGAAGCTTTCTTT.

The CDR3 is CASSLGVGQGETQYF. In DNA, the CDR3 is TGCGCCAGCAGCTTAGGGGTAGGACAAGGGGAGACCCAGTACTTC. The chain joins TRBV4-3 to TRBJ2-5; D perhaps matches TRBD1 (5 bases). Germline V CDR1 and CDR2: LGHNA, YSLEER. Trimming removed 5 bases at V and 5 bases at J, with 18 bases between. There are 15 residues in the CDR3.

The chain uses TRBV6-5 and TRBJ1-5; D is uncertain. Germline loops: CDR1 MNHEY, CDR2 SVGAGI. The CDR3 covers 11 residues. The V end lost 6 bases, the J end lost 10 bases, and 10 bases lay between the germline ends. The CDR3 protein is CASSPSEPQHF. The CDR3 DNA reads TGTGCCAGCAGCCCTAGTGAACCCCAGCATTTT.

This chain links TRBV10-2 with TRBJ2-1; TRBD2 matches at 9 bases. J gave up 2 bases and V 2 bases, and 4 bases lay outside the gene matches. The CDR3 contains 16 residues. Germline values: CDR1 WSHSY, CDR2 SAAADI. CDR3 region: CASSEASGRTYNEQFF. CDR3 DNA sequence: TGCGCCAGCAGTGAGGCGAGCGGGAGGACCTACAATGAGCAGTTCTTC.

Written as DNA, the CDR3 is TGTGCTAGTGGTATCGACAGCGAAGCTTTCTTT. Amino acids: CASGIDSEAFF. The rearrangement links TRBV12-5 to TRBJ1-1; D possibly corresponds to TRBD1 (5 bases). The germline gives CDR1 LGHNT, CDR2 FRNRAP. V gave up 5 bases and J gave up 8 bases, with 9 bases separating them. The CDR3 spans 11 residues.

This clone was counted a few times. The chain recombines TRBV18 with TRBJ2-7, with 9 nucleotides matching TRBD2. The CDR3 is 14 residues long. CDR1 KGHSH and CDR2 LQKENI come from the germline V gene. With V trimmed by 3 bases and J by 5 bases, 5 bases remained unmatched. CDR3 protein: CASSPDSGRNEQYF. CDR3 nucleotides: TGTGCCAGCTCACCGGATAGCGGGAGAAACGAGCAGTACTTC. Complete variable domain (other parts from reference TRBV18 and TRBJ2-7): NAGVMQNPRHLVRRRGQEARLRCSPMKGHSHVYWYRQLPEEGLKFMVYLQKENIIDESGMPKERFSAEFPKEGPSILRIQQVVRGDSAAYFCASSPDSGRNEQYFGPGTRLTVT.

This clone was seen a handful of times. The rearrangement joins TRBV5-6 to TRBJ1-1; D might be TRBD1 (6 bases). The germline gives CDR1 SGHDT, CDR2 YYEEEE. The CDR3 covers 15 residues. V lost 4 bases, J lost 0 bases, and 13 bases lay in between. This CDR3 is CASSPLDRVNTEAFF. The CDR3 DNA is TGTGCCAGCAGCCCCCTGGACAGAGTGAACACTGAAGCTTTCTTT.

The chain is built from TRBV5-1 and TRBJ2-1; D is undetermined. This CDR3 comprises 11 residues. The germline V gene encodes CDR1 SGHRS and CDR2 YFSETQ. V lost 4 bases to trimming and J lost 5 bases, with 4 bases between them. In DNA, the CDR3 is TGCGCCAGCAGCCAGGACAATGAGCAGTTCTTC. Translated: CASSQDNEQFF.

The rearrangement uses TRBV7-2 and TRBJ2-1, with D unresolved. CDR1 SGHTA and CDR2 FQGNSA come from the germline V gene. This CDR3 contains 14 residues. With 5 bases removed from V and 2 bases from J, the gap between germline ends came to 10 bases. The CDR3 coding sequence is TGTGCCAGCAGCCCCCCCACGGCCTACAATGAGCAGTTCTTC. Translating gives CASSPPTAYNEQFF. The full variable domain, in which reference TRBV7-2 and TRBJ2-1 provide the parts outside the CDR3, is GAGVSQSPSNKVTEKGKDVELRCDPISGHTALYWYRQSLGQGLEFLIYFQGNSAPDKSGLPSDRFSAERTGGSVSTLTIQRTQQEDSAVYLCASSPPTAYNEQFFGPGTRLTVL.

The chain couples TRBV7-8 to TRBJ1-5; D unresolved. The length of the CDR3 is 15 residues. Trimming removed 2 bases at V and 4 bases at J, with 12 bases between. Germline lookup yields CDR1 SGHVS and CDR2 FQNEAQ. The CDR3 DNA reads TGTGCCAGCAGCTTATTTCCAGGCTCTAATCAGCCCCAGCATTTT. Translation: CASSLFPGSNQPQHF.

The chain links TRBV5-4 to TRBJ2-6, with a possible D match to TRBD2 (5 bases). CDR1 and CDR2 from the germline V gene are SGHNT and YYREEE (reference sequence). This CDR3 has 17 residues. Between the trimmed V and J ends, which lost 4 bases and 0 bases, there was a span of 14 bases. CDR3 coding DNA: TGTGCCAGCAGCCCCCGGCCGGGGAGCTCTGGGGCCAACGTCCTGACTTTC. It codes for CASSPRPGSSGANVLTF.

The V call is TRBV5-4, the J call TRBJ1-2, with no clear D. The CDR3 is made up of 14 amino acids. Germline assignment: CDR1 SGHNT and CDR2 YYREEE (reference sequence). The ends were cut back, 0 bases at V and 2 bases at J, with 8 bases in the middle. The CDR3 reads CASSLELLNYGYTF. CDR3 DNA: TGTGCCAGCAGCTTGGAGCTGTTAAACTATGGCTACACCTTC.

This sequence joins TRBV23-1 and TRBJ1-2; the D is unclear. TRBV23-1 is treated as an ORF (open reading frame) with a function not yet certain. CDR3 size: 10 residues. The CDR3 DNA is TGCGACGCCGGGAGGTTTGGCTACACCTTC. It yields the protein CDAGRFGYTF.

By sample fraction, this clone is medium-sized. The V gene is TRBV18, the J gene TRBJ1-1, with D possibly TRBD1 on 5 matching bases. The germline V and J ends were trimmed by 4 bases and 3 bases, with 9 bases remaining between them. This CDR3 comprises 13 residues. Germline V lookup: CDR1 KGHSH, CDR2 LQKENI. In nucleotides, the CDR3 is TGTGCCAGCTCACAGGGGAGGGACACTGAAGCTTTCTTT. Translation: CASSQGRDTEAFF. Drawing the rest from reference TRBV18 and TRBJ1-1, the complete variable domain is NAGVMQNPRHLVRRRGQEARLRCSPMKGHSHVYWYRQLPEEGLKFMVYLQKENIIDESGMPKERFSAEFPKEGPSILRIQQVVRGDSAAYFCASSQGRDTEAFFGQGTRLTVV.

Only a few counts were recorded for this clone. Relative to the germline gene, one junction end is altered; a read error may explain this. J is TRBJ2-7 and V is TRBV10-3; no firm D call. The CDR3 is 13 amino acids. Germline CDR1 ENHRY, CDR2 SYGVKD. The DNA of the CDR3 is TGTGCCATCAGTGAGTCGATGTTGCTCCCGAAGAGCTTC. It specifies CAISESMLLPKSF.

V and J are TRBV6-6 and TRBJ2-1, with D perhaps TRBD2 (6 bases). V was cut by 1 base and J by 2 bases, with 9 bases left in between. This CDR3 has 15 residues. Germline assignment: CDR1 MNHNY and CDR2 SVGAGI (reference sequence). CDR3 amino acids: CASSYFGGTYNEQFF. As DNA, the CDR3 is TGTGCCAGCAGTTACTTCGGCGGGACCTACAATGAGCAGTTCTTC.

The chain couples TRBV29-1 to TRBJ1-1, with 7 bases identical to TRBD1. CDR3 size: 13 residues. Germline CDR1 is SQVTM and CDR2 is ANQGSEA. The V gene end was trimmed by 3 bases and the J gene end by 1 base; junction bases not matched to a gene: 2. CDR3 sequence (DNA): TGCAGCGTTGATCAGGGGGGGAACACTGAAGCTTTCTTT. It specifies CSVDQGGNTEAFF.

V is TRBV7-3 and J is TRBJ2-3; no firm D call. CDR1 and CDR2 from the germline V gene are SGHTA and FQGTGA. The CDR3 is made up of 16 amino acids. V was shortened by 4 bases and J by 6 bases, with 20 bases between the two germline ends. The DNA of the CDR3 is TGTGCCAGCAGCTCCCAACCTAGGCTTTTGGCGGATACGCAGTATTTT. Translating it yields CASSSQPRLLADTQYF.